The present entry profiles one T cell receptor beta chain with its context. The sample belongs to a study of T-cell reconstitution after alpha-beta-depleted transplantation in children. It was with unique molecular identifiers that the TCRbeta library was prepared. Using its own MiXCR run on the PCR reads, TCRdb lists one record per CDR3 protein. The sample holds around 80,000 distinct CDR3 sequences, roughly 20% seen once. The CDR3 spans 18 residues. Trimming at V came to 3 bases and at J to 3 bases, leaving 11 bases not matched to a gene. Sequencing was performed on PBMCs, mostly from graft donor cells, taken 360 days after TCRalphabeta/CD19-depleted stem cell transplant. This TCR was recovered from a male patient between 2 and 10 years old who had a stem cell transplant for acute lymphoblastic leukemia, so the T cells may come from the graft donor. V usage is TRBV12-3 or TRBV12-4 and J usage is TRBJ2-2; 9 positions match TRBD2. The CDR3 is CASSFSSGRYKDTGELFF. CDR3 nucleotides: TGTGCCAGCAGTTTTTCAAGCGGGAGGTATAAGGACACCGGGGAGCTGTTTTTT.